This TCR beta chain was found in a study of blood T cell repertoires in COVID-19. This clone was detected a few times. Assay: immunoSEQ multiplex PCR; the TCRdb copy retains only in-frame clones and omits some. The data hold some 220,000 clones, with over 70% observed a single time. The CDR3 runs to 15 residues. V lost 0 bases and J lost 1, with 9 bases in between. Germline V gene lookup returns CDR1 MNHEY and CDR2 SVGAGI. The source is a woman aged 70-85 years with acute or convalescent COVID-19. Sequencing was done on a sample of peripheral blood. V and J are TRBV6-5 and TRBJ1-1; no clear D gene. CDR3 amino acids: CASSYSMRWNTEAFF. CDR3 in DNA: TGTGCCAGCAGTTACTCGATGCGATGGAACACTGAAGCTTTCTTT.